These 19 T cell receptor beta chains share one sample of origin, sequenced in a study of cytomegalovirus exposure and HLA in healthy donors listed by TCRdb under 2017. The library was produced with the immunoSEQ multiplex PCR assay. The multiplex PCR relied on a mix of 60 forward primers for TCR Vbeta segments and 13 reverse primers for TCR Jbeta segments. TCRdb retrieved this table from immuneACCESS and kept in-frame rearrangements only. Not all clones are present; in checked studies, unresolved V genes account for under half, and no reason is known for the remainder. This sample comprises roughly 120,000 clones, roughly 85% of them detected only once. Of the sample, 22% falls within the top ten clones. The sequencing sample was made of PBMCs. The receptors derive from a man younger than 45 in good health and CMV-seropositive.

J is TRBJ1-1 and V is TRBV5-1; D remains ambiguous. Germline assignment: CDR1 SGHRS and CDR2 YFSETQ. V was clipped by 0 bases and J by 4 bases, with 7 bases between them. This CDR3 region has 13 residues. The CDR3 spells CASSLGTITEAFF. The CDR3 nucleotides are TGCGCCAGCAGCTTGGGAACTATCACTGAAGCTTTCTTT.

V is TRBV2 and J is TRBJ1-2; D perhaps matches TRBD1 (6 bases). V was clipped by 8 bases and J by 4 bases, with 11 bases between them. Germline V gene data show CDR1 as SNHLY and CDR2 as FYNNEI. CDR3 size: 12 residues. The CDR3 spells CASRQVPYGYTF. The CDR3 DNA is TGTGCCAGCCGACAGGTACCCTATGGCTACACCTTC.

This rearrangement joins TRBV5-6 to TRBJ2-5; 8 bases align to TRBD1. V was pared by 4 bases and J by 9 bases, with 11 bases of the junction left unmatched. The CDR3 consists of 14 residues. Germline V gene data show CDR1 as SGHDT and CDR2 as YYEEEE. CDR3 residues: CASSLDRAPGSQYF. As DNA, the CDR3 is TGTGCCAGCAGCCTGGACAGGGCCCCTGGGTCCCAGTACTTC.

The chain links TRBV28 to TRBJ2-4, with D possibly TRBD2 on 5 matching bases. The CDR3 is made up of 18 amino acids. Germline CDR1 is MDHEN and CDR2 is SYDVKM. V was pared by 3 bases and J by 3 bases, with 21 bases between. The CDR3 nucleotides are TGTGCCAGCAGTTTGCATCTTGAGGGCTTAAAAGGCAAAAACATTCAGTACTTC. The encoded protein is CASSLHLEGLKGKNIQYF.

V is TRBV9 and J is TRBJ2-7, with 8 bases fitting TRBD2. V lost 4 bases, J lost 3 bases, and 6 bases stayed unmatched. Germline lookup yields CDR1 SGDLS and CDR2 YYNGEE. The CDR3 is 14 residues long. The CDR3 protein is CASSPGTSGYEQYF. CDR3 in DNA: TGTGCCAGCAGCCCCGGGACTAGTGGCTACGAGCAGTACTTC.

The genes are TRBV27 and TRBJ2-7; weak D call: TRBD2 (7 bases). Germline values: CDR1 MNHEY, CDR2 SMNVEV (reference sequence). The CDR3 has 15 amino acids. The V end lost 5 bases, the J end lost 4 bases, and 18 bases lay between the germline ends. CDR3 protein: CASSLLGRGEYEQYF. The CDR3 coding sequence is TGTGCCAGCAGTCTCCTGGGGAGGGGGGAATACGAGCAGTACTTC.

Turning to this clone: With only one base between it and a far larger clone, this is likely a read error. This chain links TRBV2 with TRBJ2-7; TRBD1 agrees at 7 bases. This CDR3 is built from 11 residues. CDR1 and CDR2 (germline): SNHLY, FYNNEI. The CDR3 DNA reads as TGTGCCAGCAGCCAGGGGGTTGAGCCGTACTTC. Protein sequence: CASSQGVEPYF. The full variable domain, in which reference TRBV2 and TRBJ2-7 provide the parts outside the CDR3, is EPEVTQTPSHQVTQMGQEVILRCVPISNHLYFYWYRQILGQKVEFLVSFYNNEISEKSEIFDDQFSVERPDGSNFTLKIRSTKLEDSAMYFCASSQGVEPYFGPGTRLTVT.

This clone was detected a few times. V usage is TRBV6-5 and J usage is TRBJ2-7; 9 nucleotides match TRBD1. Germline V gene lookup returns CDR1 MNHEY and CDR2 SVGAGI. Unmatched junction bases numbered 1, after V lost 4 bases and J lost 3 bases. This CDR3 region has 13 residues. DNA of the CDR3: TGTGCCAGCAGTTGGGACAGGGACTACGAGCAGTACTTC. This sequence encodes CASSWDRDYEQYF.

The CDR3 DNA follows: TGTGCTAGTGGTTTGGTACCCCGGACAGGGAACACCGGGGAGCTGTTTTTT. This gives the protein CASGLVPRTGNTGELFF. V gene TRBV12-5 combines with J gene TRBJ2-2; 7 bases align to TRBD1. The ends lost 0 bases at V and 1 base at J; junction bases unmatched: 5. Germline lookup yields CDR1 LGHNT and CDR2 FRNRAP. The CDR3 contains 17 residues.

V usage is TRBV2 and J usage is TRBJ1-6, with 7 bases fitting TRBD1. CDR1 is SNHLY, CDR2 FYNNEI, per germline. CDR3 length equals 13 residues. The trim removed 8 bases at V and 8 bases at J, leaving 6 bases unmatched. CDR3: CASCGTAHSPLHF. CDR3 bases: TGTGCCAGCTGCGGGACAGCACATTCACCCCTCCACTTT.

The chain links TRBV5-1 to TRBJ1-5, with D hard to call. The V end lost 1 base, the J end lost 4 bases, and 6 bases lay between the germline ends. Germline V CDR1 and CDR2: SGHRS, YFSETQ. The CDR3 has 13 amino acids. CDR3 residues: CASSLSTNQPQHF. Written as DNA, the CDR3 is TGCGCCAGCAGCTTGTCCACTAATCAGCCCCAGCATTTT.

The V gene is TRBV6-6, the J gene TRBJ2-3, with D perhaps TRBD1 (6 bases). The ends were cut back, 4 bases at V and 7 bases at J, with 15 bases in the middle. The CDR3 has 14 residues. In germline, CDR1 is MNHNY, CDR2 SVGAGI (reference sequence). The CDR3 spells CASSSGASGNTQYF. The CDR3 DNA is TGTGCCAGCAGTTCAGGGGCGTCGGGGAATACGCAGTATTTT.

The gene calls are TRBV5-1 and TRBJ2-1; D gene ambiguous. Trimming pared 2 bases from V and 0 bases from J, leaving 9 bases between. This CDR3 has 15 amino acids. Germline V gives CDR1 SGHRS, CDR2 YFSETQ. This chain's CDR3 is CASSFTSGSYNEQFF. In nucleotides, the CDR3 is TGCGCCAGCAGCTTTACGTCCGGCTCCTACAATGAGCAGTTCTTC.

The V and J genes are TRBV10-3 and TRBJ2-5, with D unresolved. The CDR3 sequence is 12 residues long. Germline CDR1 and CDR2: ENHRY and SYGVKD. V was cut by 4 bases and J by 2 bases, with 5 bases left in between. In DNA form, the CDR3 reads TGTGCCATCAGTGTATATCAAGAGACCCAGTACTTC. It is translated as CAISVYQETQYF.

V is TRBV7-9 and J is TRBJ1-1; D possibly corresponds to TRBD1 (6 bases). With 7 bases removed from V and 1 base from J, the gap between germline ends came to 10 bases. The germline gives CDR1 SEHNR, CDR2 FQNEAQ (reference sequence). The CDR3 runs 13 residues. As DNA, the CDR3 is TGTGCCAGCATAGGGACAAGGAACACTGAAGCTTTCTTT. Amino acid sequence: CASIGTRNTEAFF.

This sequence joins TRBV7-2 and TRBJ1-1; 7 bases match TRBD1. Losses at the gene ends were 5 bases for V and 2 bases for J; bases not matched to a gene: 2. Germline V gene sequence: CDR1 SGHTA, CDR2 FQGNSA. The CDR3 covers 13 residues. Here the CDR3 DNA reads TGTGCCAGCAGCCGACAGGGCAACACTGAAGCTTTCTTT. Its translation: CASSRQGNTEAFF. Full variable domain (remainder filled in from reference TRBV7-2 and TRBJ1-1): GAGVSQSPSNKVTEKGKDVELRCDPISGHTALYWYRQSLGQGLEFLIYFQGNSAPDKSGLPSDRFSAERTGGSVSTLTIQRTQQEDSAVYLCASSRQGNTEAFFGQGTRLTVV.

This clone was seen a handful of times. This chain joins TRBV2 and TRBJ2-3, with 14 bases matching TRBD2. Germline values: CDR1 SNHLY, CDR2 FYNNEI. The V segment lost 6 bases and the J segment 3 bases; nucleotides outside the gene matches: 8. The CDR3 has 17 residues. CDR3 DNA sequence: TGTGCCAGCAGGCCTAGACTAGCGGGAGGGCCAACAGATACGCAGTATTTT. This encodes CASRPRLAGGPTDTQYF.

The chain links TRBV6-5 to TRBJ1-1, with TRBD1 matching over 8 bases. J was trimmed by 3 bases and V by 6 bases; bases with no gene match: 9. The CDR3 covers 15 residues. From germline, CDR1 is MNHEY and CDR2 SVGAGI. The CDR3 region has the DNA TGTGCCAGCAGCCCCTTCGACAGGGGTTACACTGAAGCTTTCTTT. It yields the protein CASSPFDRGYTEAFF.

The CDR3 DNA reads TGCGCCAGCAGCCAAGCCCCCGGGACTAGCGGGTACAATGAGCAGTTCTTC. This encodes CASSQAPGTSGYNEQFF. V and J are TRBV4-1 and TRBJ2-1, with 12 bases lining up with TRBD2. CDR1 is MGHRA, CDR2 YSYEKL, per germline. The CDR3 extends over 17 amino acids. V lost 1 base and J lost 4; bases outside the gene matches: 5.